The following is a TCR beta chain sequence with its context. Participant ages covered roughly 18 to 89 years across about two dozen US areas. Sequencing used immunoSEQ multiplex PCR; TCRdb keeps in-frame clones, though not all of them. The profile shows under 200,000 clones, 81% of them singletons. This record belongs to a study of blood T cell repertoires in COVID-19. This CDR3 has 16 amino acids. Germline CDR1 reads LNHDA; CDR2 reads SQIVND (reference sequence). V lost 6 bases to trimming and J lost 0 bases; unmatched junction nucleotides: 8. The clonotype comes from a woman between 40 and 50 years old with acute COVID-19. Sequenced: PBMCs or T cells enriched from blood (not recorded which). The J gene is TRBJ1-5, the V gene TRBV19; 7 nucleotides line up with TRBD1. The chain's CDR3 is CASRGGTVPSNQPQHF. As DNA, the CDR3 is TGTGCCAGTAGGGGCGGGACAGTTCCTAGCAATCAGCCCCAGCATTTT.